Sequencing of this TCR beta chain was carried out in a study of cytomegalovirus exposure and HLA in healthy donors. Study-level points and caveats: Per a later analysis, HLA-associated TCR beta chains showed more clonal expansion than other, equally common TCR beta chains. Cytomegalovirus status was reportedly diagnosed by the classifier with high specificity and sensitivity. The study recorded 160 or so TCR beta chains that were cytomegalovirus-associated.

CDR1 is SGHDT, CDR2 YYEEEE, per germline. Trimming cost V 5 bases and J 5 bases, with 16 bases left between them. The CDR3 is 14 residues long. At the time of sampling, donors were nominally healthy, though unrecorded immune exposures were likely. PCR used 60 Vbeta primers and 13 Jbeta primers. Clones were read by immunoSEQ multiplex PCR, and TCRdb kept only the in-frame ones, dropping some. The sample carries 150,000 to 200,000 clones, roughly 9.5% recorded once. This clone was found a few times. Its antigen remains unknown. The source of this sequence is a woman aged 30 to 39 in good health and CMV-seropositive. The chain is built from TRBV5-6 and TRBJ1-1, with TRBD1 as a possible D gene (5 bases). Sequencing input: PBMCs. The CDR3 DNA reads TGTGCCAGCAGTGGGGGGGGTGGAGCGACTGAAGCTTTCTTT. Protein sequence: CASSGGGGATEAFF.